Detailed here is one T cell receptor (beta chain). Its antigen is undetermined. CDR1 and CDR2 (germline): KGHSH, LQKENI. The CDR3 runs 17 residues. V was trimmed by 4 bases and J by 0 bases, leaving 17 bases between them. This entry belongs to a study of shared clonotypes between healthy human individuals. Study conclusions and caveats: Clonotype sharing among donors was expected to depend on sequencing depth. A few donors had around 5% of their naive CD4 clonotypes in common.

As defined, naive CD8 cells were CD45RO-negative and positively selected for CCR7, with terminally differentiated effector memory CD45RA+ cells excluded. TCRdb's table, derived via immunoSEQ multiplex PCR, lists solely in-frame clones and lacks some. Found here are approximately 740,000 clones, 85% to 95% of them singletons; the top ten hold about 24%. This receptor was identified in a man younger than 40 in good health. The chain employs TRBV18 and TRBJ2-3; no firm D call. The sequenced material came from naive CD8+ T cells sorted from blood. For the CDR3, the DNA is TGTGCCAGCTCACATGTCCGGTTTGGGGTCAGCACAGATACGCAGTATTTT. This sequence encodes CASSHVRFGVSTDTQYF.